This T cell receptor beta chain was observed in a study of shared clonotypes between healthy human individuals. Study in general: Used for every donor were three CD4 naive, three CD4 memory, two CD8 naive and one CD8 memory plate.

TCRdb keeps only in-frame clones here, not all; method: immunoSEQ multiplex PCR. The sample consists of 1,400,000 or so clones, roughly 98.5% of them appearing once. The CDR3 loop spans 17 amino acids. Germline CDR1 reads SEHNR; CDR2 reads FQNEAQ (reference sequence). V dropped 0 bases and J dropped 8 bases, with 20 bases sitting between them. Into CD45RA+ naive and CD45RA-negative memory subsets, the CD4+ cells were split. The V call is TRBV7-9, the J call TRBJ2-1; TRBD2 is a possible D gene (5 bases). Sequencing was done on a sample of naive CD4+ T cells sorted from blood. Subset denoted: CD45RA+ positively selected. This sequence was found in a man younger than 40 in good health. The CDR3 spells CASSLARTPFWGHEQFF. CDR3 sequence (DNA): TGTGCCAGCAGCTTAGCGCGGACTCCCTTCTGGGGTCATGAGCAGTTCTTC.